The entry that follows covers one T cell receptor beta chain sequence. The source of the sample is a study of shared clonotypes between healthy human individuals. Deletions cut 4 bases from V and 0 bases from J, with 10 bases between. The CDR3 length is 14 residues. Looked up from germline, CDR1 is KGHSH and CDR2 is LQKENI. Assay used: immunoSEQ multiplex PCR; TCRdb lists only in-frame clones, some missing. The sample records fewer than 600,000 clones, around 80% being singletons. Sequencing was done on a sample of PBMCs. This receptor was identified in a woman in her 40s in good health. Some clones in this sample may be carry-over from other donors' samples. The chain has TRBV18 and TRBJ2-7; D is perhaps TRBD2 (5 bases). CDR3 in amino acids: CASSRESFSYEQYF. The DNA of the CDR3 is TGTGCCAGCTCACGGGAGTCCTTCTCCTACGAGCAGTACTTC. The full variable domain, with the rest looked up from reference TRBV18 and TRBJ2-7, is NAGVMQNPRHLVRRRGQEARLRCSPMKGHSHVYWYRQLPEEGLKFMVYLQKENIIDESGMPKERFSAEFPKEGPSILRIQQVVRGDSAAYFCASSRESFSYEQYFGPGTRLTVT.